Listed here are 5 T cell receptor beta chains from one sample, sequenced in a study of cytomegalovirus exposure and HLA in healthy donors. Clones were read by immunoSEQ multiplex PCR, and TCRdb kept only the in-frame ones, dropping some. Counted here are 110,000 to 150,000 clones, roughly 92% occurring once; the ten biggest clones make up approximately 0.7%. The specimen sequenced was PBMCs. These receptors were obtained from a man younger than 30 in good health and CMV-seronegative.

The V gene is TRBV6-1, the J gene TRBJ2-1; the match to TRBD2 covers 11 bases. With 4 bases clipped from V and 4 bases from J, the junction kept 9 bases outside the gene matches. Germline CDR1 reads MNHNS; CDR2 reads SASEGT. The CDR3 consists of 17 residues. As DNA, the CDR3 is TGTGCCAGCAGTGCGACAGGACTAGCGGGTGATTACAATGAGCAGTTCTTC. This encodes CASSATGLAGDYNEQFF.

On this clone itself: This sample also contains other DNA sequences that code for the same CDR3. J is TRBJ2-3 and V is TRBV10-3, with 9 nucleotides matching TRBD2. V lost 0 bases to trimming and J lost 1 base; unmatched junction nucleotides: 8. Germline V lookup: CDR1 ENHRY, CDR2 SYGVKD. The CDR3 loop spans 18 amino acids. The CDR3 region has the DNA TGTGCCATCAGTGAGTCGGGCGGGGGGGGCACTGGCACAGATACGCAGTATTTT. As protein: CAISESGGGGTGTDTQYF.

The chain recombines TRBV7-2 with TRBJ2-1; a possible D gene is TRBD2 (5 bases). The V end was cut by 5 bases, the J end by 6 bases, with 17 bases between. The CDR3 has 15 amino acids. Germline V gene lookup returns CDR1 SGHTA and CDR2 FQGNSA. In nucleotides, the CDR3 is TGTGCCAGCAGCGTGATCGGACTTAAGTCCAATGAGCAGTTCTTC. It yields the protein CASSVIGLKSNEQFF.

The J gene is TRBJ2-7, the V gene TRBV10-3, with 12 bases aligning to TRBD1. The CDR3 loop spans 13 amino acids. Germline CDR1 is ENHRY and CDR2 is SYGVKD. V was pared by 10 bases and J by 7 bases, with 8 bases of the junction left unmatched. The CDR3 loop is CATGQGAPLEQYV. In DNA, the CDR3 is TGTGCCACGGGACAGGGGGCCCCCCTGGAGCAGTACGTC.

The genes are TRBV4-3 and TRBJ2-1; D gene unclear. The germline CDR1 and CDR2 sequences are LGHNA and YSLEER. V shed 4 bases and J shed 1 base, with 11 bases lying between them. The CDR3 spans 15 residues. The CDR3 nucleotides are TGCGCCAGCAGCCCCACCCTAGGTTCCTACAATGAGCAGTTCTTC. Amino acid sequence: CASSPTLGSYNEQFF.